The sequence of this TCR beta chain was determined in a study of blood T cell repertoires in COVID-19. The germline V gene has CDR1 SGHVS and CDR2 FQNEAQ. With 0 bases removed from V and 4 bases from J, the gap between germline ends came to 7 bases. CDR3 size: 13 residues. Here immunoSEQ multiplex PCR was the method, and the copy in TCRdb shows in-frame clones only, minus some. The data show 250,000 or so clones, roughly 80% seen once. This TCR derives from a man between 60 and 75 years old who had recovered from COVID-19. Sequencing input: PBMCs or T cells enriched from blood (not recorded which). The rearrangement joins TRBV7-8 to TRBJ2-7, with a weak D call TRBD2 (6 bases). The CDR3 loop is CASSLAAGYEQYF. The CDR3 bases are TGTGCCAGCAGCTTAGCGGCGGGGTACGAGCAGTACTTC.